Listed below are T cell receptor beta chains from one sample, sequenced in a study of blood T cells in healthy people across ages. TCRdb passed the 5' RACE reads through MiXCR, listing each CDR3 protein once. The sample yields about 830,000 distinct CDR3 sequences, less than 80% seen once. Material: blood. All receptors derive from a man aged 25 to 45 in good health. Each CDR3 is given with its conserved first and last residue. The D gene is left open where the match is weak. The listing skips clone size in some rows; elsewhere it reads once, few, many or a size class.

V: TRBV7-2
D: .
J: TRBJ2-1
size: few
CDR3: CASSLEAEPNEQFF
DNA: TGTGCCAGCAGCTTAGAAGCGGAGCCCAATGAGCAGTTCTTC

V: TRBV27
D: .
J: TRBJ2-1
size: .
CDR3: CASSRPENEQFF
DNA: TGTGCCAGCAGTCGGCCAGAGAATGAGCAGTTCTTC

V: TRBV20-1
D: TRBD2
J: TRBJ2-5
size: many
CDR3: CSARDPRGGETQYF
DNA: TGCAGTGCTAGAGACCCCCGGGGGGGAGAGACCCAGTACTTC

V: TRBV7-9
D: TRBD1
J: TRBJ1-1
size: .
CDR3: CASSFMGQGGTEAFF
DNA: TGTGCCAGCAGCTTTATGGGACAGGGGGGCACTGAAGCTTTCTTT

V: TRBV27
D: .
J: TRBJ1-2
size: few
CDR3: CASSSRQRPEDYGYTF
DNA: TGTGCCAGCAGTTCCCGACAGCGACCGGAGGACTATGGCTACACCTTC

V: TRBV4-3
D: TRBD1
J: TRBJ2-5
size: .
CDR3: CASSQGDRVQETQYF
DNA: TGCGCCAGCAGCCAAGGGGACAGGGTGCAGGAGACCCAGTACTTC

V: TRBV11-2
D: .
J: TRBJ2-7
size: .
CDR3: CASSLDKTVSPYEQYF
DNA: TGTGCCAGCAGCTTGGATAAGACAGTTTCTCCCTACGAGCAGTACTTC

V: TRBV9
D: .
J: TRBJ1-6
size: .
CDR3: CASSVENGVSYNSPLHF
DNA: TGTGCCAGCAGCGTAGAAAACGGAGTCTCCTATAATTCACCCCTCCACTTT

V: TRBV27
D: TRBD1
J: TRBJ2-4
size: .
CDR3: CASSRPPGTGKNIQYF
DNA: TGTGCCAGCAGTAGACCTCCCGGGACAGGGAAAAACATTCAGTACTTC

V: TRBV9
D: TRBD1
J: TRBJ1-4
size: .
CDR3: CASRGSGTGVEKLFF
DNA: TGTGCCAGCAGGGGATCCGGGACAGGGGTCGAAAAACTGTTTTTT

V: TRBV27
D: .
J: TRBJ2-7
size: .
CDR3: CASSLCDRIDEQYF
DNA: TGTGCCAGCAGTCTATGCGACAGGATCGACGAGCAGTACTTC

V: TRBV4-3
D: TRBD1
J: TRBJ1-2
size: .
CDR3: CASSQDGTGGEGNYGYTF
DNA: TGCGCCAGCAGCCAAGACGGGACAGGGGGCGAGGGTAACTATGGCTACACCTTC

V: TRBV28
D: .
J: TRBJ1-6
size: few
CDR3: CASSDSYSPLHF
DNA: TGTGCCAGCAGCGACTCTTATTCACCCCTCCACTTT

V: TRBV4-2
D: .
J: TRBJ2-1
size: .
CDR3: CASSRGEGFSSYNEQFF
DNA: TGTGCCAGCAGCCGGGGAGAGGGGTTCAGCTCCTACAATGAGCAGTTCTTC

V: TRBV7-7
D: .
J: TRBJ2-3
size: few
CDR3: CASSLSGEVTDTQYF
DNA: TGTGCTAGCAGCTTATCAGGGGAGGTCACAGATACGCAGTATTTT

V: TRBV20-1
D: TRBD2
J: TRBJ2-1
size: .
CDR3: CSASLPPGTMGGTYNEQFF
DNA: TGCAGTGCCAGCCTCCCCCCCGGGACTATGGGGGGGACCTACAATGAGCAGTTCTTC

V: TRBV3-1
D: .
J: TRBJ2-2
size: .
CDR3: CASSQDLGVAGELFF
DNA: TGTGCCAGCAGCCAAGATCTGGGAGTCGCCGGGGAGCTGTTTTTT

V: TRBV15
D: .
J: TRBJ2-5
size: .
CDR3: CATSTTTGRVETQYF
DNA: TGTGCCACCAGCACCACGACAGGGAGGGTGGAGACCCAGTACTTC

V: TRBV24-1
D: .
J: TRBJ2-3
size: .
CDR3: CATSDFTGTTDTQYF
DNA: TGTGCCACCAGTGATTTCACAGGAACGACAGATACGCAGTATTTT

V: TRBV7-2
D: TRBD1
J: TRBJ2-3
size: .
CDR3: CASSQIGQDPSTDTQYF
DNA: TGTGCCAGCAGCCAGATTGGACAGGACCCTAGCACAGATACGCAGTATTTT

V: TRBV4-1
D: .
J: TRBJ2-7
size: .
CDR3: CASSLGLGAGADYEQYF
DNA: TGCGCCAGCAGCCTAGGGCTCGGAGCAGGGGCCGACTACGAGCAGTACTTC

V: TRBV20-1
D: TRBD2
J: TRBJ2-1
size: .
CDR3: CSAYPSGLAVETQFF
DNA: TGCAGTGCTTATCCCTCGGGACTAGCGGTGGAGACCCAGTTCTTC

V: TRBV11-2
D: .
J: TRBJ2-5
size: .
CDR3: CASSPPSGLETQYF
DNA: TGTGCCAGCAGCCCTCCCTCTGGGTTAGAGACCCAGTACTTC

V: TRBV12-3/TRBV12-4
D: TRBD1
J: TRBJ2-7
size: .
CDR3: CASSRDSQDEQYF
DNA: TGTGCCAGCAGCCGGGACAGCCAGGACGAGCAGTACTTC

V: TRBV25-1
D: TRBD1
J: TRBJ1-2
size: .
CDR3: CASSERQGAGYGYTF
DNA: TGTGCCAGCAGTGAAAGGCAGGGGGCTGGGTATGGCTACACCTTC

V: TRBV4-3
D: TRBD2
J: TRBJ2-3
size: .
CDR3: CASSQGLRGGSTDTQYF
DNA: TGCGCCAGCAGCCAAGGCCTGCGCGGGGGGAGCACAGATACGCAGTATTTT

V: TRBV7-9
D: .
J: TRBJ1-5
size: .
CDR3: CASSNKLSNQPQHF
DNA: TGTGCCAGCAGCAATAAACTTAGCAATCAGCCCCAGCATTTT

V: TRBV12-3/TRBV12-4
D: .
J: TRBJ1-1
size: few
CDR3: CASSLPGLWNTEAFF
DNA: TGTGCCAGCAGTTTACCGGGACTCTGGAACACTGAAGCTTTCTTT

V: TRBV2
D: TRBD1
J: TRBJ1-4
size: .
CDR3: CASSSRTGPNEKLFF
DNA: TGTGCCAGCAGTTCCCGGACAGGTCCCAATGAAAAACTGTTTTTT

V: TRBV4-3
D: .
J: TRBJ1-2
size: .
CDR3: CASSQEALTHYGYTF
DNA: TGCGCCAGCAGCCAAGAGGCTTTAACCCACTATGGCTACACCTTC

V: TRBV2
D: TRBD2
J: TRBJ2-3
size: .
CDR3: CASRRLAGVGTDTQYF
DNA: TGTGCCAGCAGGAGGCTAGCGGGGGTTGGCACAGATACGCAGTATTTT

V: TRBV27
D: .
J: TRBJ1-4
size: .
CDR3: CASSLSGGLHEKLFF
DNA: TGTGCCAGCAGTTTATCGGGAGGCTTGCATGAAAAACTGTTTTTT

V: TRBV5-1
D: .
J: TRBJ2-1
size: many
CDR3: CASSLEATINEQFF
DNA: TGCGCCAGCAGCTTGGAGGCGACTATCAATGAGCAGTTCTTC

V: TRBV6-5
D: .
J: TRBJ2-7
size: .
CDR3: CASSHQTPGRYEQYF
DNA: TGTGCCAGCAGTCACCAGACCCCAGGGCGTTACGAGCAGTACTTC

V: TRBV7-9
D: .
J: TRBJ1-2
size: few
CDR3: CASSYVLRGGYGYTF
DNA: TGTGCCAGCAGCTACGTTTTGAGGGGCGGCTATGGCTACACCTTC

V: TRBV3-1
D: .
J: TRBJ2-2
size: .
CDR3: CASSHEVTGELFF
DNA: TGTGCCAGCAGCCATGAGGTAACCGGGGAGCTGTTTTTT

V: TRBV28
D: .
J: TRBJ1-3
size: .
CDR3: CASSPKLLGNTIYF
DNA: TGTGCCAGCAGCCCGAAGCTCCTTGGAAACACCATATATTTT

V: TRBV20-1
D: .
J: TRBJ2-3
size: .
CDR3: CSAMGYTQYF
DNA: TGCAGTGCAATGGGATATACGCAGTATTTT

V: TRBV15
D: TRBD1
J: TRBJ1-2
size: .
CDR3: CATSRKGQGGNGYTF
DNA: TGTGCCACCAGCAGGAAAGGACAGGGAGGAAATGGCTACACCTTC

V: TRBV6-1
D: .
J: TRBJ2-3
size: few
CDR3: CASSEWVRTDTQYF
DNA: TGTGCCAGCAGTGAATGGGTCCGGACAGATACGCAGTATTTT

V: TRBV20-1
D: TRBD1
J: TRBJ2-3
size: once
CDR3: CSARDVSRGLTDTQYF
DNA: TGCAGTGCTAGAGATGTTAGCAGGGGGCTAACAGATACGCAGTATTTT

V: TRBV10-3
D: TRBD1
J: TRBJ1-2
size: few
CDR3: CATYSTGGVGYGYTF
DNA: TGTGCCACCTATTCTACAGGGGGTGTGGGCTATGGCTACACCTTC

V: TRBV7-9
D: .
J: TRBJ2-1
size: .
CDR3: CASSSAGANPYNEQFF
DNA: TGTGCCAGCAGCTCCGCGGGGGCCAATCCCTACAATGAGCAGTTCTTC

V: TRBV21-1
D: .
J: TRBJ2-7
size: .
CDR3: CASSKIRAGISSYEQYF
DNA: TGTGCCAGCAGCAAAATTCGGGCAGGGATTAGCTCCTACGAGCAGTACTTC

V: TRBV15
D: TRBD1
J: TRBJ2-7
size: .
CDR3: CATSRDRAGDNEQYF
DNA: TGTGCCACCAGCAGGGACAGGGCTGGGGACAATGAGCAGTACTTC

V: TRBV4-3
D: .
J: TRBJ2-5
size: .
CDR3: CASSQAYRRGQETQYF
DNA: TGCGCCAGCAGCCAAGCTTACAGGAGGGGCCAAGAGACCCAGTACTTC

V: TRBV4-3
D: .
J: TRBJ2-3
size: .
CDR3: CASSQASGYTDTQYF
DNA: TGCGCCAGCAGCCAAGCATCGGGTTACACAGATACGCAGTATTTT

V: TRBV20-1
D: .
J: TRBJ2-5
size: .
CDR3: CSAMEGKTFQETQYF
DNA: TGCAGTGCTATGGAGGGGAAGACTTTTCAAGAGACCCAGTACTTC

V: TRBV12-3/TRBV12-4
D: .
J: TRBJ2-6
size: .
CDR3: CASGQDPLLTF
DNA: TGTGCCAGCGGCCAGGACCCCCTCCTGACTTTC

V: TRBV5-6
D: TRBD2
J: TRBJ2-5
size: few
CDR3: CASSLRLAGVYQETQYF
DNA: TGTGCCAGCAGCTTACGACTAGCGGGGGTGTACCAAGAGACCCAGTACTTC

V: TRBV29-1
D: .
J: TRBJ2-5
size: .
CDR3: CSVEVVGQGSETQYF
DNA: TGCAGCGTTGAAGTGGTAGGCCAGGGGTCAGAGACCCAGTACTTC

V: TRBV29-1
D: TRBD1
J: TRBJ2-1
size: .
CDR3: CSMGGTGYEQFF
DNA: TGCAGCATGGGAGGGACAGGGTATGAGCAGTTCTTC

V: TRBV14
D: .
J: TRBJ2-3
size: .
CDR3: CASSQDRGLSTDTQYF
DNA: TGTGCCAGCAGCCAAGATCGAGGACTCAGCACAGATACGCAGTATTTT